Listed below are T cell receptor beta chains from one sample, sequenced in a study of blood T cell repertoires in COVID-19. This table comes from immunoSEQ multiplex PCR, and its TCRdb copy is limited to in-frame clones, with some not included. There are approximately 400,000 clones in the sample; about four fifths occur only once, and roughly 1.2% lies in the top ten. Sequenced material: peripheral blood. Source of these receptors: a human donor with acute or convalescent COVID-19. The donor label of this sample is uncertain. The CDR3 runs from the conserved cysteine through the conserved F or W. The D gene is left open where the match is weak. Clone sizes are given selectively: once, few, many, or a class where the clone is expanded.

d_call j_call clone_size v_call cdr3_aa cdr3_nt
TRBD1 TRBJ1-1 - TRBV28 CASLKGARANTEAFF TGTGCCAGCCTAAAGGGGGCCCGAGCGAACACTGAAGCTTTCTTT
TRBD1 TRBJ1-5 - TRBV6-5 CASRRQGASNQPQHF TGTGCCAGCAGGCGACAGGGGGCTAGTAATCAGCCCCAGCATTTT
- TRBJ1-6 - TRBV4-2 CASSQESGGYSPLHF TGTGCCAGCAGCCAAGAATCGGGAGGTTATTCACCCCTCCACTTT
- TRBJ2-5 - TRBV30 CAWSVRLRETQYF TGTGCCTGGAGTGTCCGGTTACGGGAGACCCAGTACTTC
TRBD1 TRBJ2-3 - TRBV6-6 CASTRQGARTDTQYF TGTGCCAGCACCCGTCAGGGGGCGCGGACAGATACGCAGTATTTT
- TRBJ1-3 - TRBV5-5 CASVRFGGSGNTIYF TGTGCCAGCGTAAGGTTCGGGGGCTCTGGAAACACCATATATTTT
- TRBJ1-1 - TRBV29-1 CSTGDSRDEAFF TGCAGCACCGGAGACAGTAGGGATGAAGCTTTCTTT
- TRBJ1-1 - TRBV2 CASSGWEVVAEAFF TGTGCCAGCAGTGGCTGGGAGGTCGTGGCTGAAGCTTTCTTT
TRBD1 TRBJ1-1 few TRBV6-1 CASSEPDRVNTEAFF TGTGCCAGCAGTGAACCGGACAGGGTCAACACTGAAGCTTTCTTT
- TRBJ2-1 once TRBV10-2 CASSELGSSYNEQFF TGCGCCAGCAGTGAGCTCGGGAGCTCCTACAATGAGCAGTTCTTC
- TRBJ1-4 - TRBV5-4 CASSTFPGEKLFF TGTGCCAGCAGCACTTTTCCCGGTGAAAAACTGTTTTTT
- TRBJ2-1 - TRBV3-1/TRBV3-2 CASSQEKEGVGYNEQFF TGTGCCAGCAGCCAAGAAAAGGAGGGAGTGGGCTACAATGAGCAGTTCTTC
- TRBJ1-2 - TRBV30 CAWSREDYGYTF TGTGCCTGGAGCAGGGAAGACTATGGCTACACCTTC
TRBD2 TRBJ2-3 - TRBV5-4 CASSSPAGGHTDTQYF TGTGCCAGCAGCTCCCCAGCGGGAGGTCACACAGATACGCAGTATTTT
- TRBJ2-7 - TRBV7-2 CASSLTGSFYEQYF TGTGCCAGCAGCTTAACCGGGAGTTTCTACGAGCAGTACTTC
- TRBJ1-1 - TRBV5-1 CASSLTQSNTEAFF TGCGCCAGCAGCCTGACTCAGTCGAACACTGAAGCTTTCTTT
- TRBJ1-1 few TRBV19 CASTPSRLRVMNTEAFF TGTGCCAGTACCCCTTCGCGTCTACGGGTTATGAACACTGAAGCTTTCTTT
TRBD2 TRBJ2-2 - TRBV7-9 CASSPHVAGPTGELFF TGTGCCAGCAGCCCCCATGTAGCGGGTCCTACCGGGGAGCTGTTTTTT
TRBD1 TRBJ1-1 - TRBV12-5 CASGLGTGGSSAEAFF TGTGCTAGTGGTCTAGGGACAGGGGGCTCGTCTGCTGAAGCTTTCTTT
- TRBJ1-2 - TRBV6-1 CASSEGPGGGYGYTF TGTGCCAGCAGTGAAGGGCCGGGGGGTGGCTATGGCTACACCTTC
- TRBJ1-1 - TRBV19 CASSTGRNTEAFF TGTGCCAGTAGCACAGGACGGAACACTGAAGCTTTCTTT
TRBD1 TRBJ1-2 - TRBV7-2 CASSLGSGTGFNYGYTF TGTGCCAGCAGCTTAGGTTCGGGGACAGGATTTAACTATGGCTACACCTTC
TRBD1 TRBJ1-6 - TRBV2 CASNRGLRGHSPLHF TGTGCCAGCAACAGGGGGTTAAGAGGTCATTCACCCCTCCACTTT
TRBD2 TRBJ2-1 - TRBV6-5 CASRNSGGHYNEQFF TGTGCCAGCAGAAATAGCGGGGGACACTACAATGAGCAGTTCTTC
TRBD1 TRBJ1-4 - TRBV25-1 CASSPNPGQGGEKLFF TGTGCCAGCAGTCCAAACCCGGGACAGGGAGGCGAAAAACTGTTTTTT
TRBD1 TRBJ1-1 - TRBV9 CASSPPADRPFMNTEAFF TGTGCCAGCAGCCCTCCCGCGGACAGGCCCTTCATGAACACTGAAGCTTTCTTT
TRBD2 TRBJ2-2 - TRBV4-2 CASSLMTSGGNTGELFF TGTGCCAGCAGCCTAATGACTAGCGGGGGAAACACCGGGGAGCTGTTTTTT
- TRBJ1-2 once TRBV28 CASSFDSANYGYTF TGTGCCAGCAGTTTCGACAGCGCTAACTATGGCTACACCTTC
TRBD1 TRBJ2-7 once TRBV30 CAWSDQTGGYEQYF TGTGCCTGGAGTGATCAGACAGGGGGCTACGAGCAGTACTTC
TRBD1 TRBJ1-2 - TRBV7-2 CASSKRQGGLNYGYTF TGTGCCAGCAGCAAGAGACAGGGGGGGCTAAACTATGGCTACACCTTC
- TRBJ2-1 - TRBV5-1 CASSVGRLLTYNEQFF TGCGCCAGCAGCGTTGGAAGACTGCTGACTTACAATGAGCAGTTCTTC
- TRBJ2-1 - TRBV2 CASKWENEQFF TGTGCCAGCAAATGGGAGAATGAGCAGTTCTTC
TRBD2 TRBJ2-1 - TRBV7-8 CASSPRGAGPPSSYNEQFF TGTGCCAGCAGCCCCCGCGGAGCGGGACCCCCTAGCTCCTACAATGAGCAGTTCTTC
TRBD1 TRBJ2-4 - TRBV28 CASSRDRGPRVVKNIQYF TGTGCCAGCAGCCGGGACAGGGGCCCTCGGGTAGTCAAAAACATTCAGTACTTC
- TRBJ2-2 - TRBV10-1 CASSRDTSNTGELFF TGCGCCAGCAGTCGGGACACTTCGAACACCGGGGAGCTGTTTTTT
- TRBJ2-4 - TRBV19 CASSISGSSKNIQYF TGTGCCAGTAGTATCTCAGGGTCATCCAAAAACATTCAGTACTTC
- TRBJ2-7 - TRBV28 CASSRGDRETYEQYF TGTGCCAGCAGCCGCGGGGACAGAGAAACCTACGAGCAGTACTTC
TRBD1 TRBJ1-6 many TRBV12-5 CASGLDSDRDNSPLHF TGTGCTAGTGGTTTGGACTCGGACAGGGATAATTCACCCCTCCACTTT
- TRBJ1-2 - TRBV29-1 CSVGVQSSYGYTF TGCAGCGTTGGGGTCCAGTCTAGCTATGGCTACACCTTC
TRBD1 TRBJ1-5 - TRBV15 CATSRDRDRVHQPQHF TGTGCCACCAGCAGAGATCGGGACAGGGTTCATCAGCCCCAGCATTTT
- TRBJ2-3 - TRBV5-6 CASSLGTPGTQYF TGTGCCAGCAGCTTAGGGACTCCCGGTACGCAGTATTTT